This TCR beta chain originates from a study of vaccination and CD4 T cells after COVID-19. The Oncomine TCR Beta short-read assay was what sequenced the DNA obtained from cultured CD4+ T cells. TCRdb processed the PCR reads anew with MiXCR; each CDR3 protein has one entry. The table records 11,000 to 15,000 distinct CDR3 sequences, 43% of them present only once. The treatment is: roughly ten-day PBMC culture with coronavirus spike peptide pools or control peptides (ViraFEST assay). Each well held a few million PBMCs in IL-2 (around 10 IU/ml) medium with roughly 9.7 ug/ml peptide pools. Findings and limits, study-wide: Counts of SARS-CoV-2-reactive clonotypes had a median that went from roughly 21 to 40, a nonsignificant change.

Germline V gene lookup returns CDR1 MNHGY and CDR2 SAAAGT. With 2 bases removed from V and 4 bases from J, the gap between germline ends came to 8 bases. The CDR3 runs 14 residues. As regards this clonotype: What it binds is not known.

The chain links TRBV6-8 to TRBJ2-2; weak D call: TRBD2 (5 bases). Sequenced input: cultured CD4+ T cells from blood. The TCR comes from a human donor with COVID-19. In DNA, the CDR3 is TGTGCCAGCAGTTACCCGAGGGCCACCGGGGAGCTGTTTTTT. Protein product: CASSYPRATGELFF.